This TCR beta chain came from a study of blood T cell repertoires in COVID-19. Study at large: Samples representing acute and convalescent COVID-19 were sourced from the United States, Italy and Spain. Nucleic acid was either cDNA or gDNA, and it came from T cells, B-cell-depleted T cells, or PBMCs.

Original processing methods: Reference gene primer amplification gave nucleated cell count estimates. Method: immunoSEQ multiplex PCR; TCRdb's copy keeps in-frame clones and lacks some. V and J calls and clone size are given by that table; D and trimming were obtained from the DNA. The top ten clones hold roughly 10% of a sample with under 150,000 clones, over 80% of them seen once. CDR3 length equals 14 residues. V dropped 4 bases and J dropped 7; count of bases not matched to a gene: 6. Germline CDR1 is MNHNY and CDR2 is SVGAGI (reference sequence). The chain links TRBV6-6 to TRBJ2-2, with 7 bases identical to TRBD2. Sequencing was carried out using peripheral blood. The sequence derives from a man in his forties or fifties with active or convalescent COVID-19. This CDR3 is CASSSGLVGGELFF. CDR3 DNA: TGTGCCAGCAGTTCCGGACTAGTGGGCGGGGAGCTGTTTTTT.